This T cell receptor beta chain was observed in a study of blood T cell repertoires in COVID-19. Across the study: The United States, Italy and Spain were the sources of the acute and convalescent COVID-19 samples.

In the original processing: The assay estimated nucleated cells by amplifying reference gene primers. The repertoire was sequenced with immunoSEQ multiplex PCR; TCRdb's copy has only in-frame clones and lacks some. Clone size and V and J calls were adopted from that table, with D and trimming inferred from the DNA. This table holds roughly 70,000 clones, about four fifths found once. Trimming removed 4 bases at V and 4 bases at J, with 16 bases between. Germline V gives CDR1 MDHEN, CDR2 SYDVKM. The length of the CDR3 is 15 residues. The specimen was peripheral blood. The clonotype originates from a human donor in a cohort sampled during active COVID-19. The rearrangement links TRBV28 to TRBJ1-1; tentatively, D is TRBD1 (6 bases). As DNA, the CDR3 is TGTGCCAGCAGTTCCACAGGGCCCCGGGGCACTGAAGCTTTCTTT. Encoded protein: CASSSTGPRGTEAFF.